This is a list of T cell receptor beta chains from one sample in a study of technical replicates of blood from a handful of donors. TCRdb's copy holds only in-frame clones and misses some; the assay was immunoSEQ multiplex PCR. This repertoire shows approximately 100,000 clones, over 90% found once; its top ten account for 0.21%. Input material: T cells isolated from PBMCs. These receptors all stem from a human donor in good health. CDR3s include the opening cysteine and the closing phenylalanine or tryptophan. D genes are given only for firm matches. Size values are once, few and many counts, or a class for expanded clones, and some rows have none.

V	size	J	D	DNA	CDR3
TRBV5-1	-	TRBJ1-3	TRBD1	TGCGCCAGCAGCTCGGACAGGGGCTCTGGAAACACCATATATTTT	CASSSDRGSGNTIYF
TRBV4-2	once	TRBJ2-1	TRBD2	TGTGCCAGCAGCCCCAAAATCACTAGCGGGGGGAATGAGCAGTTCTTC	CASSPKITSGGNEQFF
TRBV5-6	-	TRBJ1-2	-	TGTGCCAGCAGCTTGTCCGGGAGGTTGGACTATGGCTACACCTTC	CASSLSGRLDYGYTF
TRBV7-9	-	TRBJ1-5	TRBD1	TGTGCCAGCAGCTTACAAGGAGGACAGGGGTCTCGGCCCCAGCATTTT	CASSLQGGQGSRPQHF
TRBV14	-	TRBJ2-5	TRBD1	TGTGCCAGCAGCCATACCGGACAGGGACAGACCCAGTACTTC	CASSHTGQGQTQYF
TRBV30	-	TRBJ2-2	-	TGTGCCTGGATCTCTAAAAAAGGGGGGGCTAGAACCGGGGAGCTGTTTTTT	CAWISKKGGARTGELFF
TRBV28	-	TRBJ2-1	TRBD2	TGTGCCAGCAGCCGGGTAGGGGGCTCGGGGACTAGCGGGAGTAGAGAGCAGTTCTTC	CASSRVGGSGTSGSREQFF
TRBV16	-	TRBJ1-2	-	TGTGCCAGCAGCCAATTAGGGGTAGGCTATGGCTACACCTTC	CASSQLGVGYGYTF
TRBV13	-	TRBJ2-1	TRBD2	TGTGCCAGCAAGGCGGGGGTGTACAATGAGCAGTTCTTC	CASKAGVYNEQFF
TRBV7-9	-	TRBJ1-3	TRBD1	TGTGCCAGCAGCCTAACAGGGGGCTCTGGAAACACCATATATTTT	CASSLTGGSGNTIYF
TRBV18	-	TRBJ1-5	-	TGTGCCAGCTCCGAGGGAGGGCATAGCAATCAGCCCCAGCATTTT	CASSEGGHSNQPQHF
TRBV6-5	-	TRBJ2-7	-	TGTGCCAGCGGACTAAGCCCCTACGAGCAGTACTTC	CASGLSPYEQYF
TRBV7-6	-	TRBJ1-1	TRBD1	TGTGCCAGCAGCTTTCGGACAGGGTGGAACACTGAAGCTTTCTTT	CASSFRTGWNTEAFF
TRBV29-1	-	TRBJ1-1	TRBD1	TGCAGCGTGGATACAGGGGGCGCGTCTGAAGCTTTCTTT	CSVDTGGASEAFF
TRBV5-1	-	TRBJ2-3	-	TGCGCCAGCAGCTTGGCCCCAGGGAGCACAGATACGCAGTATTTT	CASSLAPGSTDTQYF
TRBV30	-	TRBJ2-7	-	TGCCGGGGAGACTACGAGCAGTACTTC	CRGDYEQYF
TRBV2	-	TRBJ1-5	TRBD1	TGTGCCAGCAGTTGGACAGGGAGGGGGAGCAATCAGCCCCAGCATTTT	CASSWTGRGSNQPQHF
TRBV9	-	TRBJ1-2	TRBD1	TGTGCCAGCAGCATAACAGGGGGCGTTAACTATGGCTACACCTTC	CASSITGGVNYGYTF
TRBV18	-	TRBJ1-4	TRBD1	TGTGCCAGCTCACCACGGGACAGGGCCGACGAAAAACTGTTTTTT	CASSPRDRADEKLFF
TRBV9	-	TRBJ2-1	-	TGTGCCAGCAGCCCTACGCGCGGTCCTTCCTACAATGAGCAGTTCTTC	CASSPTRGPSYNEQFF
TRBV11-3	-	TRBJ2-3	-	TGTGCCAGCAGCTCCACCCCCGGTGCCGCGCAGTATTTT	CASSSTPGAAQYF
TRBV27	-	TRBJ1-6	-	TGTGCCAGCAGTTACGTCGCGAATTCACCCCTCCACTTT	CASSYVANSPLHF
TRBV28	-	TRBJ2-7	-	TGTGCCAGCAGTTTGGGCAGGGACTACGAGCAGTACTTC	CASSLGRDYEQYF
TRBV4-1	once	TRBJ1-1	-	TGCGCCAGCAGCCAAGAGGGGCTCTCCAACACTGAAGCTTTCTTT	CASSQEGLSNTEAFF
TRBV12-5	-	TRBJ2-5	-	TGTGCTAGTGGTTTATCGGGTGCAGAGACCCAGTACTTC	CASGLSGAETQYF
TRBV15	-	TRBJ2-7	-	TGTGCCACCAGCAGAGATTCGCAGGGGACATTCTACGAGCAGTACTTC	CATSRDSQGTFYEQYF
TRBV5-4	-	TRBJ2-5	-	TGTGCCAGCAGCTTTGGGACTCTAGGGGAGACCCAGTACTTC	CASSFGTLGETQYF
TRBV7-9	few	TRBJ1-1	-	TGTGCCAGCAGCTTCCGGGAGACCACTGAAGCTTTCTTT	CASSFRETTEAFF
TRBV5-1	-	TRBJ2-2	-	TGCGCCAGCAGCTTGGGGAGATTCAACACCGGGGAGCTGTTTTTT	CASSLGRFNTGELFF
TRBV18	-	TRBJ2-1	-	TGTGCCAGCTCACCGACTGACCCCCAGGGGCGCTATGAGCAGTTCTTC	CASSPTDPQGRYEQFF
TRBV27	-	TRBJ2-1	-	TGTGCCAGCAGTCCCACATACGGGATTCTTAACAATGAGCAGTTCTTC	CASSPTYGILNNEQFF
TRBV7-9	-	TRBJ2-1	TRBD2	TGTGCCAGCAGCTTAGAGTTTAGGACTAGCGGGGGGCAGTTCTTC	CASSLEFRTSGGQFF
TRBV7-4	-	TRBJ1-1	-	TGTGCCAGCAGCCACACAGTAAACACTGAAGCTTTCTTT	CASSHTVNTEAFF
TRBV27	-	TRBJ1-5	-	TGTGCCAGCAGTCCGACCCCAGGGGATGATAGCAATCAGCCCCAGCATTTT	CASSPTPGDDSNQPQHF
TRBV11-3	-	TRBJ2-2	-	TGTGCCAGCAGCTCCCCAGATAACACCGGGGAGCTGTTTTTT	CASSSPDNTGELFF
TRBV5-1	-	TRBJ1-2	-	TGCGCCAGCAGAGGGGCTGGCTATGGCTACACCTTC	CASRGAGYGYTF
TRBV7-9	-	TRBJ1-1	TRBD1	TGTGCCAGCAGCCGAGGACAGGGGGCCCCTGAAGCTTTCTTT	CASSRGQGAPEAFF
TRBV25-1	-	TRBJ1-1	TRBD1	TGTGCCAGCAGTGAATTAGGGACAGGGGTTAACACTGAAGCTTTCTTT	CASSELGTGVNTEAFF
TRBV6-6	once	TRBJ1-6	-	TGTGCCAGCGGTGAGAGGGTGGTAGATAATTCACCCCTCCACTTT	CASGERVVDNSPLHF
TRBV28	-	TRBJ2-1	TRBD1	TGTGCCAGCAGTTTATCCGGGACAGGGGGTTACAATGAGCAGTTCTTC	CASSLSGTGGYNEQFF
TRBV5-1	-	TRBJ2-1	-	TGCGCCAGCAGAGTGGAGCAACCCTCCTACAATGAGCAGTTCTTC	CASRVEQPSYNEQFF
TRBV27	once	TRBJ2-1	TRBD2	TGTGCCAGCCGCCCCGGGACTAGCGGGGGGAGTAATGAGCAGTTCTTC	CASRPGTSGGSNEQFF
TRBV10-3	-	TRBJ2-7	-	TGTGCCATCAGTGAAACAGGGTCTGGCTACGAGCAGTACTTC	CAISETGSGYEQYF
TRBV5-1	-	TRBJ2-2	-	TGCGCCAGCAGCTTAAGCGCCCCGCTACTCGGACAGATCGCGAACACCGGGGAGCTGTTTTTT	CASSLSAPLLGQIANTGELFF
TRBV4-2	-	TRBJ2-7	TRBD2	TGTGCCAGCAGCCATGGACTAGCGGGAGCCTACGAGCAGTACTTC	CASSHGLAGAYEQYF
TRBV28	-	TRBJ2-1	TRBD2	TGTGCCAGCAGTTTCGGGAGGGATGAGCAGTTCTTC	CASSFGRDEQFF
TRBV7-8	-	TRBJ1-2	TRBD1	TGTGCCAGCAGCTCCGACAGGGTGTCTATTAATGGCTACACCTTC	CASSSDRVSINGYTF
TRBV10-1	-	TRBJ2-7	TRBD2	TGCGCCAGCAGTGAGCTAGCGGGGGTCAACGAGCAGTACTTC	CASSELAGVNEQYF
TRBV11-2	-	TRBJ2-7	-	TGTGCCAGCAGCTACACGGACATTGGCGAGCAGTACTTC	CASSYTDIGEQYF
TRBV6-5	-	TRBJ2-2	-	TGTGCCAGCAGTTACTCGGAACAGCCCAACACCGGGGAGCTGTTTTTT	CASSYSEQPNTGELFF
TRBV7-8	-	TRBJ2-7	-	TGTGCCAGCAGCTTAGGGGGAGGTACATACGAGCAGTACTTC	CASSLGGGTYEQYF
TRBV6-1	-	TRBJ2-7	TRBD2	TGTGCCAGCAGGCTAGCGGGAGAATACTACGAGCAGTACTTC	CASRLAGEYYEQYF
TRBV18	-	TRBJ1-4	TRBD1	TGTGCCAGCTCCCAACAGGGGGGACTTGAAAAACTGTTTTTT	CASSQQGGLEKLFF
TRBV18	-	TRBJ1-1	TRBD1	TGTGCCAGCTCACCCCCGACAGGGCCGCTACTACCGAACACTGAAGCTTTCTTT	CASSPPTGPLLPNTEAFF